This is a list of T cell receptor beta chains from one sample in a study of cytomegalovirus exposure and HLA in healthy donors. TCRdb keeps only in-frame clones here, not all; method: immunoSEQ multiplex PCR. The sample contains around 120,000 clones, approximately 80% of which appear only once. Sequenced input: PBMCs. The receptors come from a man aged 25-40 years in good health and CMV-seronegative. CDR3s include the opening cysteine and the closing phenylalanine or tryptophan. Fields, in order: V gene, clone size, J gene, D gene, CDR3 DNA, CDR3 protein. D genes are given only for firm matches. Clone size is given for some rows only: seen once, a few or many times, or a class if the clone is expanded.

V gene: TRBV25-1; clone size: NA; J gene: TRBJ2-3; D gene: NA; CDR3 DNA: TGTGCCAGCAGTGAATCTTATACGGGAGCCACAGATACGCAGTATTTT; CDR3 protein: CASSESYTGATDTQYF
V gene: TRBV7-9; clone size: NA; J gene: TRBJ2-3; D gene: NA; CDR3 DNA: TGTGCCAGCAGCTCCCCCCGGACAGCCACAGATACGCAGTATTTT; CDR3 protein: CASSSPRTATDTQYF
V gene: TRBV28; clone size: few; J gene: TRBJ2-4; D gene: NA; CDR3 DNA: TGTGCCAGCAGTTTATCAGGGAACATTCAGTACTTC; CDR3 protein: CASSLSGNIQYF
V gene: TRBV28; clone size: few; J gene: TRBJ2-1; D gene: NA; CDR3 DNA: TGTGCCAGCAGCCGACTGGAAGAGCAGTTCTTC; CDR3 protein: CASSRLEEQFF
V gene: TRBV11-2; clone size: NA; J gene: TRBJ2-5; D gene: TRBD2; CDR3 DNA: TGTGCCAGCAGCCCCCAAGGGATAGCGGGAGTCCAAGAGACCCAGTACTTC; CDR3 protein: CASSPQGIAGVQETQYF
V gene: TRBV5-1; clone size: NA; J gene: TRBJ2-5; D gene: TRBD1; CDR3 DNA: TGCGCCAGCAGAAGTACAGGGGGTCAAGAGACCCAGTACTTC; CDR3 protein: CASRSTGGQETQYF
V gene: TRBV28; clone size: NA; J gene: TRBJ2-7; D gene: TRBD1; CDR3 DNA: TGTGCCAGCAGGGAGCCCAGGGGGCTGTGGGAGCAGTACTTC; CDR3 protein: CASREPRGLWEQYF
V gene: TRBV7-9; clone size: NA; J gene: TRBJ2-5; D gene: TRBD2; CDR3 DNA: TGTGCCAGCAGCTTTCTAGCGGGAGACCAAGAGACCCAGTACTTC; CDR3 protein: CASSFLAGDQETQYF
V gene: TRBV27; clone size: NA; J gene: TRBJ2-7; D gene: NA; CDR3 DNA: TGTGCCAGCAGTTCAGATACAGGGTACGAGCAGTACTTC; CDR3 protein: CASSSDTGYEQYF
V gene: TRBV15; clone size: NA; J gene: TRBJ2-6; D gene: NA; CDR3 DNA: TGTGCCACATCGAAACCCAGCTCTGGGGCCAACGTCCTGACTTTC; CDR3 protein: CATSKPSSGANVLTF
V gene: TRBV2; clone size: NA; J gene: TRBJ2-7; D gene: NA; CDR3 DNA: TGTGCCAGCAGTGATCTTGCGGACTACGAGCAGTACTTC; CDR3 protein: CASSDLADYEQYF
V gene: TRBV27; clone size: NA; J gene: TRBJ2-1; D gene: TRBD2; CDR3 DNA: TGTGCCAGCAGTTCGGGACTACTTCGCAATGAGCAGTTCTTC; CDR3 protein: CASSSGLLRNEQFF
V gene: TRBV2; clone size: NA; J gene: TRBJ2-2; D gene: NA; CDR3 DNA: TGTGCCAGCAGTGAAAGGACTATGCTGAACACCGGGGAGCTGTTTTTT; CDR3 protein: CASSERTMLNTGELFF
V gene: TRBV5-1; clone size: few; J gene: TRBJ1-4; D gene: TRBD1; CDR3 DNA: TGCGCCAGCAGGACAGGGAACCGCGAAAAACTGTTTTTT; CDR3 protein: CASRTGNREKLFF
V gene: TRBV6-5; clone size: NA; J gene: TRBJ1-2; D gene: NA; CDR3 DNA: TGTGCCAGCAGTTACGCAATGAGCTATGGCTACACCTTC; CDR3 protein: CASSYAMSYGYTF
V gene: TRBV5-1; clone size: NA; J gene: TRBJ2-3; D gene: TRBD1; CDR3 DNA: TGCGCCAGCGAGAGAGAGACAGGGGGTGGACAAGATACGCAGTATTTT; CDR3 protein: CASERETGGGQDTQYF
V gene: TRBV7-2; clone size: NA; J gene: TRBJ1-4; D gene: NA; CDR3 DNA: TGTGCCAGCAGCGAATATCAGGGGATTAATGAAAAACTGTTTTTT; CDR3 protein: CASSEYQGINEKLFF
V gene: TRBV28; clone size: NA; J gene: TRBJ2-1; D gene: TRBD1; CDR3 DNA: TGTGCCAGCAGTTTAGTCCAGGGGGTTCCCAATGAGCAGTTCTTC; CDR3 protein: CASSLVQGVPNEQFF
V gene: TRBV19; clone size: NA; J gene: TRBJ2-1; D gene: NA; CDR3 DNA: TGTGCCAGTAGTATTGGATTGTGGGGATCAGGGGCTGGGAATGAGCAGTTCTTC; CDR3 protein: CASSIGLWGSGAGNEQFF
V gene: TRBV28; clone size: NA; J gene: TRBJ2-7; D gene: TRBD1; CDR3 DNA: TGTGCCAGCAGTTTACTTACAGGGGTCCTTCCCTACGAGCAGTACTTC; CDR3 protein: CASSLLTGVLPYEQYF
V gene: TRBV10-1; clone size: NA; J gene: TRBJ2-5; D gene: NA; CDR3 DNA: TGCGCCAGCAGTGAGAAGACAGAAGAGACCCAGTACTTC; CDR3 protein: CASSEKTEETQYF
V gene: TRBV5-6; clone size: NA; J gene: TRBJ2-3; D gene: NA; CDR3 DNA: TGTGCCAGCAGCTTGTGGGGCGGTAGCACAGATACGCAGTATTTT; CDR3 protein: CASSLWGGSTDTQYF
V gene: TRBV9; clone size: NA; J gene: TRBJ2-6; D gene: NA; CDR3 DNA: TGTGCCAGCAGCGTCGGGGGACAGCCCTCTGGGGCCAACGTCCTGACTTTC; CDR3 protein: CASSVGGQPSGANVLTF
V gene: TRBV19; clone size: NA; J gene: TRBJ2-1; D gene: NA; CDR3 DNA: TGTGCCAGTAGCCTCCGAGGTGACTACAATGAGCAGTTCTTC; CDR3 protein: CASSLRGDYNEQFF
V gene: TRBV7-2; clone size: once; J gene: TRBJ2-1; D gene: TRBD2; CDR3 DNA: TGTGCCAGCAGCGGGACTAGCCGAACCTACAATGAGCAGTTCTTC; CDR3 protein: CASSGTSRTYNEQFF
V gene: TRBV19; clone size: once; J gene: TRBJ2-3; D gene: NA; CDR3 DNA: TGTGCCAGTAGTATAGACCCCCCCCACGGTTACACAGATACGCAGTATTTT; CDR3 protein: CASSIDPPHGYTDTQYF
V gene: TRBV7-7; clone size: few; J gene: TRBJ2-5; D gene: TRBD1; CDR3 DNA: TGTGCTAGCAGCGTCGGGGACAGCCAAGAGACCCAGTACTTC; CDR3 protein: CASSVGDSQETQYF
V gene: TRBV2; clone size: once; J gene: TRBJ2-1; D gene: TRBD2; CDR3 DNA: TGTGCCAGCAGGCCTACTAGCGGGAGGGCCGGGTCCTACAATGAGCAGTTCTTC; CDR3 protein: CASRPTSGRAGSYNEQFF
V gene: TRBV5-4; clone size: NA; J gene: TRBJ2-7; D gene: TRBD1; CDR3 DNA: TGTGCCAGCAGCTTGGGGGGACAGACCTACGAGCAGTACTTC; CDR3 protein: CASSLGGQTYEQYF
V gene: TRBV5-6; clone size: once; J gene: TRBJ2-5; D gene: NA; CDR3 DNA: TGTGCCAGCACCCCGCCGGGGCAGGGGTACCAAGAGACCCAGTACTTC; CDR3 protein: CASTPPGQGYQETQYF
V gene: TRBV19; clone size: few; J gene: TRBJ2-7; D gene: TRBD1; CDR3 DNA: TGTGCCAGTAGTGGGCAGGGGGAGTTATACGAGCAGTACTTC; CDR3 protein: CASSGQGELYEQYF
V gene: TRBV2; clone size: NA; J gene: TRBJ1-1; D gene: NA; CDR3 DNA: TGTGCCAGCAGAGCAGGGGAAAACACTGAAGCTTTCTTT; CDR3 protein: CASRAGENTEAFF
V gene: TRBV7-6; clone size: NA; J gene: TRBJ2-7; D gene: TRBD2; CDR3 DNA: TGTGCCAGCAGCCCGGGACTAGCGGGAGACGAGCAGTACTTC; CDR3 protein: CASSPGLAGDEQYF
V gene: TRBV5-1; clone size: NA; J gene: TRBJ2-7; D gene: NA; CDR3 DNA: TGCGCCAGCAGCCATCACCCCACGTCTAGCAGCTACGAGCAGTACTTC; CDR3 protein: CASSHHPTSSSYEQYF
V gene: TRBV11-2; clone size: NA; J gene: TRBJ2-1; D gene: TRBD2; CDR3 DNA: TGTGCCAGCAGCTTCAGCCTAGCGGGTACGAGTGAGCAGTTCTTC; CDR3 protein: CASSFSLAGTSEQFF
V gene: TRBV9; clone size: few; J gene: TRBJ1-5; D gene: TRBD1; CDR3 DNA: TGTGCCAGCAGCCCAGGGGGGTCGGATCAGCCCCAGCATTTT; CDR3 protein: CASSPGGSDQPQHF
V gene: TRBV7-9; clone size: NA; J gene: TRBJ2-1; D gene: TRBD2; CDR3 DNA: TGTGCCAGCAGCTTTGGAAATTCCGGGACTAGAAATGAGCAGTTCTTC; CDR3 protein: CASSFGNSGTRNEQFF
V gene: TRBV10-3; clone size: few; J gene: TRBJ1-5; D gene: NA; CDR3 DNA: TGTGCCATCAGTGAGTACGACATAAAATACAATCAGCCCCAGCATTTT; CDR3 protein: CAISEYDIKYNQPQHF
V gene: TRBV9; clone size: NA; J gene: TRBJ2-1; D gene: TRBD2; CDR3 DNA: TGTGCCAGCAGCGAGGGACTAGCGGGAGGGCAACGATTCTTC; CDR3 protein: CASSEGLAGGQRFF
V gene: TRBV28; clone size: NA; J gene: TRBJ1-5; D gene: NA; CDR3 DNA: TGTGCCAGCAGTTTACGGAGAGACAGAAGCAATCAGCCCCAGCATTTT; CDR3 protein: CASSLRRDRSNQPQHF
V gene: TRBV29-1; clone size: NA; J gene: TRBJ2-1; D gene: NA; CDR3 DNA: TGCAGCGTGGATGGCAGGGTACTGTCCTACAATGAGCAGTTCTTC; CDR3 protein: CSVDGRVLSYNEQFF
V gene: TRBV10-3; clone size: NA; J gene: TRBJ2-7; D gene: NA; CDR3 DNA: TGTGCCATCAGTGAGTCGTGGAGGAGCGAGCAGTACTTC; CDR3 protein: CAISESWRSEQYF
V gene: TRBV12-2; clone size: NA; J gene: TRBJ1-4; D gene: NA; CDR3 DNA: TGTGCAAGTCGCTTAAAAATGCCCAGGGGGCGGGCAACTAATGAAAAACTGTTTTTT; CDR3 protein: CASRLKMPRGRATNEKLFF
V gene: TRBV19; clone size: few; J gene: TRBJ1-5; D gene: TRBD1; CDR3 DNA: TGTGCCAGTAGTCCAACAGGGGGGAATCAGCCCCAGCATTTT; CDR3 protein: CASSPTGGNQPQHF
V gene: TRBV6-5; clone size: few; J gene: TRBJ1-4; D gene: NA; CDR3 DNA: TGTGCCAGCAGTTACTCGTTCTCCAGGGGTAGTGAAAAACTGTTTTTT; CDR3 protein: CASSYSFSRGSEKLFF